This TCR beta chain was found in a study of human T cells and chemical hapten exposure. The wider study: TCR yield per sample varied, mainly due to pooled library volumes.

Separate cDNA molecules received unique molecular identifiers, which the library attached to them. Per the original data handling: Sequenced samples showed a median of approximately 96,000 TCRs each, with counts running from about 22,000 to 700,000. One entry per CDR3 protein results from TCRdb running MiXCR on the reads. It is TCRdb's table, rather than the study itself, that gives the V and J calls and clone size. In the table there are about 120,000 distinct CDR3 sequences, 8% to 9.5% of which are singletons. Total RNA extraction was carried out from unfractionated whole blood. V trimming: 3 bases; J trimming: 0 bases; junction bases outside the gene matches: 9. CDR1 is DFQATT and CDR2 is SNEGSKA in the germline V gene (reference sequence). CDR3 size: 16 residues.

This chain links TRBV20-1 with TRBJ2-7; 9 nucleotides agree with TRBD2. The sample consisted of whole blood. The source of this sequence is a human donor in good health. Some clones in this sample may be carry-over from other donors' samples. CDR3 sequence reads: CSARGGSGSHSYEQYF. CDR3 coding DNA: TGCAGTGCTAGGGGAGGTAGCGGGAGCCACTCCTACGAGCAGTACTTC.